The clone carrying this T cell receptor (beta chain) was detected many times. The antigen is not known. The data originate from a study of T-cell memory formation after mild COVID-19. Study-wide results and caveats: Day 37-peaking second-wave clones had unconfirmed SARS-CoV-2 specificity. CD4/CD8 balance characterized clones contracting day 15 to 85, and CD4+ skew characterized later expanders.

Per the germline V gene, CDR1 is SGHTA and CDR2 is FQGNSA. V was clipped by 1 base and J by 5 bases, with 9 bases between them. This CDR3 is 13 amino acids long. 5'RACE, which relied on constant-segment primers, yielded TCR alpha and TCR beta cDNA libraries carrying sample barcodes and UMIs. MiXCR, applied by TCRdb to the 5' RACE reads, yields one record per CDR3 protein. The sample lists some 120,000 distinct CDR3 sequences, 5% to 6.5% occurring once. This sequence originates from an adult woman who had mild COVID-19 (a few samples of this study predate the infection). Cell type and time point are not known. Sequencing input: PBMCs or a T cell subset sorted from them (not recorded which). J is TRBJ2-7 and V is TRBV7-2; D is undetermined. The CDR3 sequence is CASSLVVRDEQYF. In nucleotides, the CDR3 is TGTGCCAGCAGCTTAGTAGTTAGGGACGAGCAGTACTTC.